The 11 T cell receptor beta chains reported below all come from one sample, sequenced in a study of a mutant IDH1 vaccine in newly diagnosed glioma. Using immunoSEQ multiplex PCR, the repertoire was profiled, and TCRdb retains in-frame clones only, with some absent. The data hold approximately 34,000 clones, with approximately 89% observed a single time. Time point given: week 47, end of study. Each vaccine dose was 300 ug of mutant IDH1 20-mer peptide, with topical imiquimod. Their recognized antigens are unknown. The sequencing used PBMCs, collected from a glioma patient whose treatment included an IDH1 peptide vaccine. Receptors originate from a man in his forties or fifties with glioma.

This clone was counted a single time. The genes are TRBV11-3 and TRBJ2-7; TRBD1 matches at 8 bases. This CDR3 has 14 residues. J lost 6 bases, V lost 0 bases, and 4 bases had no gene match. CDR1 is SGHNT and CDR2 is YENEEA in the germline V gene. The CDR3 here is CASSLDSRGREQYF. The CDR3 bases are TGTGCCAGCAGCTTAGATTCCAGGGGGCGCGAGCAGTACTTC.

CDR3 coding DNA: TGTGCCAGCAGCCGACAGGGTCAGCAGACCCAGTACTTC. Protein product: CASSRQGQQTQYF. V usage is TRBV5-6 and J usage is TRBJ2-5; TRBD1 aligns across 7 bases. This CDR3 spans 13 amino acids. Trimming took 4 bases from V and 6 from J; bases not matched to a gene: 6. Germline CDR1 SGHDT, CDR2 YYEEEE.

V and J are TRBV14 and TRBJ1-4; D unclear. The V end was cut by 1 base, the J end by 5 bases, with 8 bases between. The CDR3 covers 14 residues. Looked up from germline, CDR1 is SGHDN and CDR2 is FVKESK. The CDR3 region is CASSQGARNEKLFF. CDR3 DNA: TGTGCCAGCAGCCAAGGGGCTCGAAATGAAAAACTGTTTTTT.

The gene calls are TRBV29-1 and TRBJ1-4; D ambiguous. The germline V and J ends were trimmed by 2 bases and 4 bases, with 5 bases remaining between them. Germline CDR1 SQVTM, CDR2 ANQGSEA. The CDR3 consists of 12 residues. The CDR3, as DNA: TGCAGCGTTGAACGGATTAATGAAAAACTGTTTTTT. Amino acid sequence: CSVERINEKLFF.

The V and J genes are TRBV5-6 and TRBJ2-7; D possibly corresponds to TRBD2 (6 bases). This CDR3 has 14 residues. Trimming pared 0 bases from V and 3 bases from J, leaving 10 bases between. In germline, CDR1 is SGHDT, CDR2 YYEEEE. The CDR3 DNA follows: TGTGCCAGCAGCTTGGATCGGGGGATCTACGAGCAGTACTTC. It is translated as CASSLDRGIYEQYF.

The rearrangement uses TRBV28 and TRBJ2-7; 7 nucleotides agree with TRBD1. V trimming: 7 bases; J trimming: 0 bases; junction bases outside the gene matches: 18. The CDR3 consists of 18 residues. CDR1 is MDHEN and CDR2 is SYDVKM in the germline V gene. The CDR3 region is CASKPPRPGTDSSYEQYF. The CDR3 coding sequence is TGTGCCAGCAAACCCCCCAGGCCAGGGACAGACAGCTCCTACGAGCAGTACTTC.

The rearrangement joins TRBV28 to TRBJ1-1; D is unclear. Germline V gene sequence: CDR1 MDHEN, CDR2 SYDVKM. This CDR3 contains 14 residues. Deletions cut 7 bases from V and 10 bases from J, with 22 bases between. The CDR3 loop is CASTSPSGTPRAFF. The CDR3 DNA reads TGTGCCAGCACCTCTCCCTCAGGAACGCCACGAGCTTTCTTT.

The chain has TRBV5-4 and TRBJ1-2; 9 positions match TRBD1. This CDR3 spans 14 amino acids. With V trimmed by 4 bases and J by 8 bases, 9 bases remained unmatched. The germline CDR1 and CDR2 sequences are SGHNT and YYREEE (reference sequence). As DNA, the CDR3 is TGTGCCAGCAGCACTGGGACAGGGACCGGCGGCTACACCTTC. This translates into CASSTGTGTGGYTF.

The V and J genes are TRBV25-1 and TRBJ1-4, with 7 bases that match TRBD1. With V trimmed by 1 base and J by 5 bases, 4 bases remained unmatched. The CDR3 has 15 amino acids. Per germline, CDR1 MGHDK and CDR2 SYGVNS. The chain's CDR3 is CASSESQGTNEKLFF. In DNA, the CDR3 is TGTGCCAGCAGTGAATCACAGGGGACGAATGAAAAACTGTTTTTT.

The V call is TRBV9, the J call TRBJ2-3; 7 bases are shared with TRBD2. This CDR3 has 18 residues. J lost 9 bases, V lost 3 bases, and 22 bases had no gene match. CDR1 SGDLS and CDR2 YYNGEE come from the germline V gene. CDR3 amino acids: CASSATVGDYPGAGTQYF. Here the CDR3 DNA reads TGTGCCAGCAGCGCCACAGTGGGGGACTACCCCGGAGCGGGCACGCAGTATTTT.

This clone was observed once. This chain joins TRBV19 and TRBJ2-5, with TRBD1 matching 8 bases. V trimming: 3 bases; J trimming: 2 bases; junction bases outside the gene matches: 2. Germline CDR1 LNHDA, CDR2 SQIVND (reference sequence). The CDR3 sequence is 14 residues long. As DNA, the CDR3 is TGTGCCAGTAGTATCACAGGGGGTCAAGAGACCCAGTACTTC. It is translated as CASSITGGQETQYF.